This TCR beta chain appears in the sequencing data of a study of cytomegalovirus exposure and HLA in healthy donors. The germline gives CDR1 SGHVS, CDR2 FNYEAQ. This CDR3 contains 16 residues. V trimming: 4 bases; J trimming: 2 bases; junction bases outside the gene matches: 10. The PCR was carried out with 60 Vbeta primers and 13 Jbeta primers. Using immunoSEQ multiplex PCR, the repertoire was profiled, and TCRdb retains in-frame clones only, with some absent. The table records around 210,000 clones, roughly 73% of them present only once. This receptor was taken from a boy between 5 and 17 years old in good health and CMV-seronegative. The source material was PBMCs. The J gene is TRBJ1-1, the V gene TRBV7-6, with 7 bases aligning to TRBD1. The CDR3 region has the DNA TGTGCCAGCAGCTACCGACAGGGCTCCGAAAACACTGAAGCTTTCTTT. It codes for CASSYRQGSENTEAFF.